This TCR beta chain comes out of a study of shared clonotypes between healthy human individuals. Germline CDR1 and CDR2: LNHDA and SQIVND (reference sequence). The CDR3 spans 13 residues. V was shortened by 5 bases and J by 2 bases, with 10 bases between the two germline ends. This clone was picked up one time. The sample contains more than one DNA sequence encoding this CDR3. Profiled with immunoSEQ multiplex PCR; TCRdb holds only in-frame clones, not every one. The sample lists millions of clones, around nine tenths seen once, with 0.14% in the top ten. J is TRBJ2-7 and V is TRBV19; D possibly corresponds to TRBD1 (6 bases). The sample comprised naive CD4+ T cells sorted from blood. Specified subset: CD45RA+ positively selected. The clonotype comes from a man younger than 35 in good health. CDR3 loop: CASSRDRPYEQYF. The CDR3, as DNA: TGTGCCAGTAGTCGCGACAGGCCCTACGAGCAGTACTTC.